This paragraph covers one T cell receptor (beta chain) sequence. These data are taken from a study of blood T cell repertoires in COVID-19. Study-wide background: Spain, Italy and the United States supplied samples that represented acute and convalescent COVID-19.

Original processing notes: The authors estimated nucleated cell counts from reference gene primer amplification. Some clones are missing from TCRdb's copy, which holds only in-frame ones; the method was immunoSEQ multiplex PCR. V, J and clone size were drawn from that table, and D and trimming were deduced from the DNA. The table includes 250,000 to 350,000 clones, about 93% detected once. In Seattle, patients joined the study during active infection and were tracked longitudinally. This TCR was sampled from a woman under 40 with COVID-19, enrolled during active disease. Sequenced: peripheral blood.

The CDR3 DNA reads as TGTGCCAGCAGCTACCTATCAAGCGGGAGGTACGAGCAGTACTTC. The encoded protein is CASSYLSSGRYEQYF. The chain employs TRBV11-1 and TRBJ2-7; 9 nucleotides line up with TRBD2. J lost 4 bases, V lost 4 bases, and 8 bases had no gene match. The CDR3 length is 15 residues. CDR1 and CDR2 from the germline V gene are SGHAT and FQDESV (reference sequence).